Shown below are 18 T cell receptor beta chains from a single sample sequenced in a study of blood T cell repertoires in COVID-19. The data were produced by immunoSEQ multiplex PCR, yet TCRdb's version contains in-frame clones alone and is incomplete. The data contain approximately 150,000 clones, almost 85% of them seen just once; the ten biggest clones take up nearly 15%. Material for sequencing was peripheral blood. These receptor sequences come from a human donor with acute or convalescent COVID-19. The donor label of this sample is uncertain.

J is TRBJ2-1 and V is TRBV18, with D possibly being TRBD1 (6 bases). The length of the CDR3 is 15 residues. V lost 4 bases and J 4 bases, leaving 14 bases between the germline ends. The germline CDR1 and CDR2 sequences are KGHSH and LQKENI. In DNA form, the CDR3 reads TGTGCCAGCTCACGGGGGCTCGAGCCTTACAATGAGCAGTTCTTC. It codes for CASSRGLEPYNEQFF.

The rearrangement links TRBV6-5 to TRBJ2-7; 9 bases align to TRBD2. V lost 6 bases to trimming and J lost 3 bases; unmatched junction nucleotides: 9. Looked up from germline, CDR1 is MNHEY and CDR2 is SVGAGI. This CDR3 has 15 amino acids. CDR3 in amino acids: CASSPPATSGYEQYF. Here the CDR3 DNA reads TGTGCCAGCAGCCCCCCCGCGACTAGCGGCTACGAGCAGTACTTC.

The chain is built from TRBV6-2 or TRBV6-3 and TRBJ2-2; D possibly corresponds to TRBD2 (6 bases). Trimming shortened V by 5 bases and J by 4 bases, and 14 bases separated the two germline ends. The CDR3 contains 15 residues. Germline V lookup: CDR1 MNHEY, CDR2 SVGEGT. The CDR3 region has the DNA TGTGCCAGCAGTCTTGCCGGGGGTGTCACCGGGGAGCTGTTTTTT. It is translated as CASSLAGGVTGELFF.

V gene TRBV19 combines with J gene TRBJ1-2; possible D gene TRBD1, 5 bases. The CDR3 loop spans 14 amino acids. Germline V CDR1 and CDR2: LNHDA, SQIVND (reference sequence). Trimming left V 10 bases short and J 0 bases short, with 15 bases between. CDR3 in DNA: TGTGCCACTCGCGGGGCCAGCCCTAACTATGGCTACACCTTC. Translating it yields CATRGASPNYGYTF. The full variable domain, rest sourced from reference TRBV19 and TRBJ1-2, is DGGITQSPKYLFRKEGQNVTLSCEQNLNHDAMYWYRQDPGQGLRLIYYSQIVNDFQKGDIAEGYSVSREKKESFPLTVTSAQKNPTAFYLCATRGASPNYGYTFGSGTRLTVV.

This chain joins TRBV5-1 and TRBJ1-2, with D tentatively TRBD1 (6 bases). Germline values: CDR1 SGHRS, CDR2 YFSETQ. This CDR3 contains 13 residues. V lost 4 bases and J lost 5, with 12 bases in between. CDR3 amino acids: CASSPGVNYGYTF. CDR3 DNA sequence: TGCGCCAGCAGCCCAGGGGTTAATTATGGCTACACCTTC.

This chain links TRBV9 with TRBJ2-3; 9 bases line up with TRBD2. V lost 2 bases, J lost 8 bases, and 6 bases stayed unmatched. CDR1 is SGDLS, CDR2 YYNGEE, per germline. This CDR3 has 14 residues. CDR3 bases: TGTGCCAGCAGCGTCGGGACTAGCCCAACTACGCAGTATTTT. It encodes CASSVGTSPTTQYF.

V usage is TRBV19 and J usage is TRBJ1-2; possible D gene TRBD1, 5 bases. CDR1 is LNHDA and CDR2 is SQIVND in the germline V gene (reference sequence). Trimming removed 5 bases from V and 4 bases from J, with 11 bases in between. The CDR3 is 13 amino acids. CDR3 protein: CASSPLDSYGYTF. The CDR3, as DNA: TGTGCCAGTAGTCCCCTCGACAGCTATGGCTACACCTTC.

The V gene is TRBV9, the J gene TRBJ2-1, with 7 bases lining up with TRBD1. Germline lookup yields CDR1 SGDLS and CDR2 YYNGEE. V trimming: 0 bases; J trimming: 8 bases; junction bases outside the gene matches: 5. This CDR3 has 14 amino acids. The CDR3 DNA is TGTGCCAGCAGCGTAGGGGACAGACTGGATGAGCAGTTCTTC. It translates to CASSVGDRLDEQFF.

V gene TRBV7-2 combines with J gene TRBJ2-5; 13 nucleotides align to TRBD2. The CDR3 has 18 residues. V lost 5 bases, J lost 5 bases, and 14 bases stayed unmatched. Germline V gene sequence: CDR1 SGHTA, CDR2 FQGNSA. The CDR3 DNA reads as TGTGCCAGCAGCAACTCTGGGACTAGCGGGGTGCCCGGGGAGACCCAGTACTTC. Translation gives CASSNSGTSGVPGETQYF. Complete variable domain (other parts from reference TRBV7-2 and TRBJ2-5): GAGVSQSPSNKVTEKGKDVELRCDPISGHTALYWYRQSLGQGLEFLIYFQGNSAPDKSGLPSDRFSAERTGGSVSTLTIQRTQQEDSAVYLCASSNSGTSGVPGETQYFGPGTRLLVL.

This chain links TRBV19 with TRBJ2-7; 7 bases map to TRBD1. This CDR3 has 12 amino acids. V shed 3 bases, J shed 7 bases, and the junction held 3 bases outside the gene matches. Germline CDR1 reads LNHDA; CDR2 reads SQIVND (reference sequence). The CDR3 loop is CASSMGRGEQYF. CDR3 DNA sequence: TGTGCCAGTAGTATGGGCAGGGGGGAGCAGTACTTC.

This rearrangement joins TRBV30 to TRBJ1-2; D not certain. Trimming stripped 1 base from V and 1 base from J, with 10 bases between. The CDR3 loop spans 14 amino acids. Per germline, CDR1 GTSNPN and CDR2 SVGIG (reference sequence). CDR3 sequence reads: CAWSEQPFNYGYTF. In nucleotides, the CDR3 is TGTGCCTGGAGTGAACAGCCTTTTAACTATGGCTACACCTTC. Full variable domain (missing parts from reference TRBV30 and TRBJ1-2): SQTIHQWPATLVQPVGSPLSLECTVEGTSNPNLYWYRQAAGRGLQLLFYSVGIGQISSEVPQNLSASRPQDRQFILSSKKLLLSDSGFYLCAWSEQPFNYGYTFGSGTRLTVV.

The rearrangement joins TRBV9 to TRBJ2-4; weak D call: TRBD1 (6 bases). The V and J ends lost 5 bases and 8 bases respectively, with 20 bases between them. Germline loops: CDR1 SGDLS, CDR2 YYNGEE. CDR3 size: 15 residues. The CDR3 protein is CASSDKVTGSHIQYF. The CDR3 nucleotides read TGTGCCAGCAGTGATAAGGTTACAGGGAGTCACATTCAGTACTTC.

The V gene is TRBV7-2, the J gene TRBJ1-4, with D possibly being TRBD1 (5 bases). The V end was cut by 4 bases, the J end by 0 bases, with 9 bases between. The CDR3 has 15 residues. Germline CDR1 and CDR2: SGHTA and FQGNSA. CDR3 in amino acids: CASSSWTSTNEKLFF. CDR3 in DNA: TGTGCCAGCAGCTCCTGGACATCAACTAATGAAAAACTGTTTTTT.

This chain links TRBV19 with TRBJ2-5; no clear D gene. The CDR3 consists of 11 residues. V lost 11 bases and J 4 bases, leaving 11 bases between the germline ends. Germline V gene data show CDR1 as LNHDA and CDR2 as SQIVND (reference sequence). CDR3 amino acids: CAAGSRETQYF. The CDR3 nucleotides read TGTGCCGCCGGGTCGCGAGAGACCCAGTACTTC.

This clone appeared a few times. V gene TRBV6-5 combines with J gene TRBJ1-6, with TRBD1 matching 9 bases. Germline CDR1 and CDR2: MNHEY and SVGAGI. V dropped 4 bases and J dropped 7; count of bases not matched to a gene: 5. This CDR3 is built from 15 residues. CDR3 protein: CASSSQGAKNSPLHF. CDR3 DNA: TGTGCCAGCAGTTCACAGGGGGCAAAAAATTCACCCCTCCACTTT.

This chain joins TRBV19 and TRBJ1-5, with D possibly matching TRBD1 (5 bases). The germline V gene has CDR1 LNHDA and CDR2 SQIVND (reference sequence). V gave up 3 bases and J gave up 6 bases, with 9 bases separating them. CDR3 size: 13 residues. CDR3: CASSMTARQPQHF. In DNA, the CDR3 is TGTGCCAGTAGTATGACAGCCCGTCAGCCCCAGCATTTT.

The CDR3 coding sequence is TGTGCCAGCAGCTTGTCGGGTGCCCAGTACTTC. Its translation: CASSLSGAQYF. The rearrangement uses TRBV9 and TRBJ2-5; D remains unclear. The CDR3 covers 11 residues. The germline V gene encodes CDR1 SGDLS and CDR2 YYNGEE. V lost 4 bases to trimming and J lost 9 bases, with 10 bases between them. The complete variable domain, with remaining parts taken from reference TRBV9 and TRBJ2-5, reads DSGVTQTPKHLITATGQRVTLRCSPRSGDLSVYWYQQSLDQGLQFLIQYYNGEERAKGNILERFSAQQFPDLHSELNLSSLELGDSALYFCASSLSGAQYFGPGTRLLVL.

The chain combines TRBV6-5 with TRBJ1-5, with a tentative D call TRBD1 (6 bases). Germline V lookup: CDR1 MNHEY, CDR2 SVGAGI. With 6 bases removed from V and 3 bases from J, the gap between germline ends came to 9 bases. There are 13 residues in the CDR3. The CDR3: CASRGTPNQPQHF. CDR3 sequence (DNA): TGTGCCAGCAGGGGGACACCCAATCAGCCCCAGCATTTT.